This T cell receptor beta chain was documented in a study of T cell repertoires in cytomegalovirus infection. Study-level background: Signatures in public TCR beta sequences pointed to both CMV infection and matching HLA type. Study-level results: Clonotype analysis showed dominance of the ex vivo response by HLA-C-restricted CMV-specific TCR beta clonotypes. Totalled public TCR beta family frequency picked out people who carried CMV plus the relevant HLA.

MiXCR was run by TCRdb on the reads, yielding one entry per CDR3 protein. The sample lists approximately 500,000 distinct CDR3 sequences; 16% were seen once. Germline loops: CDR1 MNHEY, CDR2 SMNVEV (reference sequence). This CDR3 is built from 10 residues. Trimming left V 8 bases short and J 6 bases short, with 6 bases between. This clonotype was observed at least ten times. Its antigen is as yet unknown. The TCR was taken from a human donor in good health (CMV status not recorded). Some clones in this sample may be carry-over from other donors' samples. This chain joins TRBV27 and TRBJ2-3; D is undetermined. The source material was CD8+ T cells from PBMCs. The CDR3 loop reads CASGRDTQYF. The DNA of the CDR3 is TGTGCCAGCGGCCGGGATACGCAGTATTTT.